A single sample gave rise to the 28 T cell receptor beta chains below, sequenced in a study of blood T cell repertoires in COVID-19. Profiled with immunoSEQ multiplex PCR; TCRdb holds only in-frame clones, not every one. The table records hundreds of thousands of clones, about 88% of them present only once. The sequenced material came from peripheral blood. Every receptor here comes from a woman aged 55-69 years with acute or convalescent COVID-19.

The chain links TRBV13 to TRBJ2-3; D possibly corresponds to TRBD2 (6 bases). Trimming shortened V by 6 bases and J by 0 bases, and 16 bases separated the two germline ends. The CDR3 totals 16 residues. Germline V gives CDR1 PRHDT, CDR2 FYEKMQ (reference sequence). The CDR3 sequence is CASSRAGPLSTDTQYF. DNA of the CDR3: TGTGCCAGCAGTCGGGCGGGACCGTTAAGCACAGATACGCAGTATTTT.

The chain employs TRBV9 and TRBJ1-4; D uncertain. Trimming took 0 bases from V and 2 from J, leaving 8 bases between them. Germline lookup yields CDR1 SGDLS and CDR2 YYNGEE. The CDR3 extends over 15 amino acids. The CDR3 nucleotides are TGTGCCAGCAGCGTAGGGTCAGGCACTAATGAAAAACTGTTTTTT. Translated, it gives CASSVGSGTNEKLFF.

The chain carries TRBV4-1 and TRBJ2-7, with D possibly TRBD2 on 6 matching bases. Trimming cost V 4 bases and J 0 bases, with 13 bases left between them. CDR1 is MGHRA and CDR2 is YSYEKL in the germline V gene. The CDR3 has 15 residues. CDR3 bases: TGCGCCAGCAGCCGGTCTAGCGCGACCTCCTACGAGCAGTACTTC. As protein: CASSRSSATSYEQYF.

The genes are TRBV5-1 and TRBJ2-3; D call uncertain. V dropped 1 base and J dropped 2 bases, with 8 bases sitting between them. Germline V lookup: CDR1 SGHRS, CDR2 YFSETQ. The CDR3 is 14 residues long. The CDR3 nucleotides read TGCGCCAGCAGCTTGTCACCACACACAGATACGCAGTATTTT. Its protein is CASSLSPHTDTQYF. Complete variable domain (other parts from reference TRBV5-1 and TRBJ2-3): KAGVTQTPRYLIKTRGQQVTLSCSPISGHRSVSWYQQTPGQGLQFLFEYFSETQRNKGNFPGRFSGRQFSNSRSEMNVSTLELGDSALYLCASSLSPHTDTQYFGPGTRLTVL.

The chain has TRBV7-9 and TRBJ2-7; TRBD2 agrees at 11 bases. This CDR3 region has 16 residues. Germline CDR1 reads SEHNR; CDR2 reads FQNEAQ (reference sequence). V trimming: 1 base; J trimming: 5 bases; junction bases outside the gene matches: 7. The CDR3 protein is CASSLGSGGASDEQYF. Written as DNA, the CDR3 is TGTGCCAGCAGCTTAGGTAGCGGGGGGGCTAGTGACGAGCAGTACTTC.

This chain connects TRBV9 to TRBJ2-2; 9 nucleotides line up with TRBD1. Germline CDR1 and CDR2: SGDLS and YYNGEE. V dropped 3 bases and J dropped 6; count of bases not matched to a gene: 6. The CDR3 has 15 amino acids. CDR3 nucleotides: TGTGCCAGCAGCGAGGGACAGGGCACGGCCGGGGAGCTGTTTTTT. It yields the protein CASSEGQGTAGELFF.

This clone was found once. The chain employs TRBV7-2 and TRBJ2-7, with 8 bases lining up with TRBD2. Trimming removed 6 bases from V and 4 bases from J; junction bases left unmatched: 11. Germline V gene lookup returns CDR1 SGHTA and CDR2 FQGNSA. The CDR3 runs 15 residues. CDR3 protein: CASSRGGDGRYEQYF. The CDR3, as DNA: TGTGCCAGCAGTCGGGGGGGGGACGGACGATACGAGCAGTACTTC.

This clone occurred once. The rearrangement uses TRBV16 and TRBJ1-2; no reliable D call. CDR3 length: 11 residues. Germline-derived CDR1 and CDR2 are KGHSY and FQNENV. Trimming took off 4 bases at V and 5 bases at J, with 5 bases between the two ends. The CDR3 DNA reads TGTGCCAGCAGCCCAGAATATGGCTACACCTTC. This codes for CASSPEYGYTF.

CDR3 DNA: TGTGCCAGCAGGGCTCAGGGGGGTGCCAACACTGAAGCTTTCTTT. This encodes CASRAQGGANTEAFF. The V and J genes are TRBV7-2 and TRBJ1-1, with 7 bases identical to TRBD1. Trimming removed 6 bases from V and 2 bases from J; junction bases left unmatched: 9. The CDR3 totals 15 residues. Germline V CDR1 and CDR2: SGHTA, FQGNSA.

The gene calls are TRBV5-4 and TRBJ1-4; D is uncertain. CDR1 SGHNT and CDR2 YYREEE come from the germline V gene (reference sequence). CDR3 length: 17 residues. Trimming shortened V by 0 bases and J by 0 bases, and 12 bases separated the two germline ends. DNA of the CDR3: TGTGCCAGCAGCTTGGATGGCGGGGTTGCAACTAATGAAAAACTGTTTTTT. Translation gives CASSLDGGVATNEKLFF. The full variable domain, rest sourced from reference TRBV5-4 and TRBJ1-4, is ETGVTQSPTHLIKTRGQQVTLRCSSQSGHNTVSWYQQALGQGPQFIFQYYREEENGRGNFPPRFSGLQFPNYSSELNVNALELDDSALYLCASSLDGGVATNEKLFFGSGTQLSVL.

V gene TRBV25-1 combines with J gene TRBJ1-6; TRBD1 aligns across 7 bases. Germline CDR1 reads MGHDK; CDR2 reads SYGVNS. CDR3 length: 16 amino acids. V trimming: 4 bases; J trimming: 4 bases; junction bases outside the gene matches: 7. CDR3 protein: CASSVGTAVYNSPLHF. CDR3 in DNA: TGTGCCAGCAGTGTCGGGACAGCCGTTTATAATTCACCCCTCCACTTT.

DNA of the CDR3: TGTGCCAGCAGTTCACAGGGGTACTATGGCTACACCTTC. Translated: CASSSQGYYGYTF. The chain recombines TRBV28 with TRBJ1-2; TRBD1 agrees at 7 bases. Germline CDR1 MDHEN, CDR2 SYDVKM. V shed 4 bases, J shed 3 bases, and the junction held 2 bases outside the gene matches. There are 13 residues in the CDR3.

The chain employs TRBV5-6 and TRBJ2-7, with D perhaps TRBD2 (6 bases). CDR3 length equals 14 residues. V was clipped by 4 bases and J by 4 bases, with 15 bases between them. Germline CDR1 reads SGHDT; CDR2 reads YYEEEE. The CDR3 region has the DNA TGTGCCAGCAGCCGGCCGGACTACCTTTACGAGCAGTACTTC. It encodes CASSRPDYLYEQYF.

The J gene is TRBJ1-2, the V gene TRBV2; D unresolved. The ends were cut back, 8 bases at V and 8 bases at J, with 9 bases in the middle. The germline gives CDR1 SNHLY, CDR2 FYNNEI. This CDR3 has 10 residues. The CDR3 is CASDRGGYTF. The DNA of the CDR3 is TGTGCCAGCGATCGGGGAGGCTACACCTTC.

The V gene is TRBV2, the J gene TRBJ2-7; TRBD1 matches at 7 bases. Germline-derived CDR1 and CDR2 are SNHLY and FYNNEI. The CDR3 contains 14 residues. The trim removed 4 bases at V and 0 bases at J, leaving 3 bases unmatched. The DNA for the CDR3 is TGTGCCAGCAGTGGGACAGGAAACTCCTACGAGCAGTACTTC. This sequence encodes CASSGTGNSYEQYF.

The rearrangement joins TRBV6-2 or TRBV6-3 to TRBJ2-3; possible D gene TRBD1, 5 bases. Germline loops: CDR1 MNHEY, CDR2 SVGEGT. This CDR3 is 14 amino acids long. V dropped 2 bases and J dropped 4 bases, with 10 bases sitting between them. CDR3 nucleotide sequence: TGTGCCAGCAGTTACAGGGGCCGGTCAGATACGCAGTATTTT. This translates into CASSYRGRSDTQYF.

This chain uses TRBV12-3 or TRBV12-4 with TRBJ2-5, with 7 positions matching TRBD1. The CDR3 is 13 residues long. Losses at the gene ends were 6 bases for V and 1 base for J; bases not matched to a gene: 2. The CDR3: CASRWDSQETQYF. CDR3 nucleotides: TGTGCCAGCAGGTGGGACAGCCAAGAGACCCAGTACTTC.

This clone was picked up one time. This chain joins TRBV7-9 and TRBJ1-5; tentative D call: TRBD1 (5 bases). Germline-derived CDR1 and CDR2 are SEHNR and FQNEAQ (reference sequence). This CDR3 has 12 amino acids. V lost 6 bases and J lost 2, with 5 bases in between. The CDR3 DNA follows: TGTGCCAGCAGACAGGGCAATCAGCCCCAGCATTTT. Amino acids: CASRQGNQPQHF.

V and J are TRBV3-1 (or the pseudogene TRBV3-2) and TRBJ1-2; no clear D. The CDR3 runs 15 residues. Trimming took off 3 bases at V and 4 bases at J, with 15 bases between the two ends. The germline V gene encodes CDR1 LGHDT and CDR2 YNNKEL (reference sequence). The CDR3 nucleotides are TGTGCCAGCAGCCAGGGCCCCACCCTCAGCTATGGCTACACCTTC. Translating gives CASSQGPTLSYGYTF.

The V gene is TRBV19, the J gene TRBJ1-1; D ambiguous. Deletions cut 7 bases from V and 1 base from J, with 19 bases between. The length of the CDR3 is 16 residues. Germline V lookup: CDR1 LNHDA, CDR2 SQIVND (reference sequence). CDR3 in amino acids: CASIRRGSFGNTEAFF. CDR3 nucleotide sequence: TGTGCCAGTATACGACGAGGAAGTTTCGGGAACACTGAAGCTTTCTTT.

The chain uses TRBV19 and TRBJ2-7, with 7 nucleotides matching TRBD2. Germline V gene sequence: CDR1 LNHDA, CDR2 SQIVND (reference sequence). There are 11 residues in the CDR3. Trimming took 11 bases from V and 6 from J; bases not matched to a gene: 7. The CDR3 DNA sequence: TGTGCCTCATTCTGGGGGGGCGAGCAGTACTTC. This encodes CASFWGGEQYF.

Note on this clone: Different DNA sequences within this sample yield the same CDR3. The CDR3 sequence: CASSYSGQGDTEAFF. CDR3 DNA: TGTGCCAGCAGTTACTCGGGACAGGGCGACACTGAAGCTTTCTTT. The rearrangement links TRBV6-5 to TRBJ1-1; the match to TRBD1 covers 9 bases. The junction had 2 bases not matched to a gene; V was cut back by 0 bases and J by 3 bases. CDR1 is MNHEY, CDR2 SVGAGI, per germline. The CDR3 consists of 15 residues.

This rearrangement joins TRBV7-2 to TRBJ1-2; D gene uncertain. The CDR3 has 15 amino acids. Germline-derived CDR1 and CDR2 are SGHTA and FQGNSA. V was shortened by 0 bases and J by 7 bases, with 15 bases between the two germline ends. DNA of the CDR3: TGTGCCAGCAGCTTAGCCGCGGGAGGGTCGCTTGGCTACACCTTC. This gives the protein CASSLAAGGSLGYTF.

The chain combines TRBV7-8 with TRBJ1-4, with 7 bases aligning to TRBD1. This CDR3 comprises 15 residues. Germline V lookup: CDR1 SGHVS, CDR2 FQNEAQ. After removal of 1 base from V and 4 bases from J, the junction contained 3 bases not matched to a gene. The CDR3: CASSLGTGDNEKLFF. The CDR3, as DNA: TGTGCCAGCAGCTTAGGCACAGGGGATAATGAAAAACTGTTTTTT.

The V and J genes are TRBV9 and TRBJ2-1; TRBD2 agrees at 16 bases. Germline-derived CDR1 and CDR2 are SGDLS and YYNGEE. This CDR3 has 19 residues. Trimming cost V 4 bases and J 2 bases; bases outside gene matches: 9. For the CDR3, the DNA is TGTGCCAGCAGCCAGAGCGGGACTAGCGGGAGGGAGCCCTACAATGAGCAGTTCTTC. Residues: CASSQSGTSGREPYNEQFF.

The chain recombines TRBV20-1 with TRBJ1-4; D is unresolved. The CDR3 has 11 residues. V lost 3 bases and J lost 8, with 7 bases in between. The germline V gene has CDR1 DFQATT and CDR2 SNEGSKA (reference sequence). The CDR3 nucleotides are TGCAGTGCTAGGTACGGGGAAAAACTGTTTTTT. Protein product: CSARYGEKLFF.

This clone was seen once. This CDR3 is CASSSTSGTINEQFF. DNA of the CDR3: TGTGCCAGCAGCTCCACTAGCGGGACGATCAATGAGCAGTTCTTC. The rearrangement links TRBV7-2 to TRBJ2-1; 10 nucleotides agree with TRBD2. The trim removed 4 bases at V and 6 bases at J, leaving 6 bases unmatched. CDR3 length equals 15 residues. Germline CDR1 SGHTA, CDR2 FQGNSA. Full variable domain (missing parts from reference TRBV7-2 and TRBJ2-1): GAGVSQSPSNKVTEKGKDVELRCDPISGHTALYWYRQSLGQGLEFLIYFQGNSAPDKSGLPSDRFSAERTGGSVSTLTIQRTQQEDSAVYLCASSSTSGTINEQFFGPGTRLTVL.

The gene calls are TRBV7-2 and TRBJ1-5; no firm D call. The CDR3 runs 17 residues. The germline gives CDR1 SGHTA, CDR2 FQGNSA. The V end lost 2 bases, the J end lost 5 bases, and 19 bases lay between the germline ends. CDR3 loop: CASSLSLVGRSDQPQHF. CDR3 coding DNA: TGTGCCAGCAGCTTAAGTCTCGTCGGCAGGTCCGATCAGCCCCAGCATTTT.